A single TCR beta chain is shown here with its context. Living in under 30 US areas, the participants were between roughly 18 and 89 years of age. These data are taken from a study of blood T cell repertoires in COVID-19. V lost 2 bases and J lost 0, with 12 bases in between. Germline V CDR1 and CDR2: KGHDR, SFDVKD. The CDR3 spans 17 residues. In the authors' methods: From reference gene primer amplification, estimates of nucleated cell counts were derived. The table came from immunoSEQ multiplex PCR; TCRdb's copy has only in-frame clones and leaves some out. That table is the source of V, J and clone size, and D and trimming were worked out from the DNA. The sample holds about 440,000 clones; roughly nine tenths are singletons and the top ten take around 1.8%.

V and J are TRBV24-1 and TRBJ2-2; D is possibly TRBD2 (5 bases). The sample comprised PBMCs or T cells enriched from blood (not recorded which). This receptor was obtained from a woman younger than 35 with acute COVID-19. The chain's CDR3 is CATSDSSRESNTGELFF. The DNA of the CDR3 is TGTGCCACCAGTGATTCTTCCCGGGAATCGAACACCGGGGAGCTGTTTTTT.